The present T cell receptor (beta chain) was sequenced within a study of radiation and T cells in renal cell carcinoma. V shed 1 base and J shed 3 bases, with 10 bases lying between them. The CDR3 loop spans 14 amino acids. Germline V gives CDR1 SGHTA, CDR2 FQGNSA. The method was immunoSEQ multiplex PCR; TCRdb's version includes in-frame clones alone and lacks a portion of them. The sample consists of about 170,000 clones, around 89% of them appearing once. Described time point: blood 4 weeks post-SBRT, at nephrectomy. Documented treatment: 15 Gy SBRT to primary tumor, nephrectomy 4 weeks later. The V call is TRBV7-2, the J call TRBJ2-7; possible D gene TRBD1, 6 bases. The sample consisted of blood, taken from a patient whose treatment included radiotherapy and nephrectomy. This receptor was taken from a woman aged 45-65 years with renal cell carcinoma. Here the CDR3 reads CASSLVGRGYEQYF. The DNA for the CDR3 is TGTGCCAGCAGCTTAGTGGGCAGGGGCTACGAGCAGTACTTC.